The text below deals with one T cell receptor beta chain. Its antigen is unknown. This was a survey-level run. Clones were sequenced by immunoSEQ multiplex PCR, and TCRdb holds only the in-frame ones, with some missing. Among more than 25,000 clones listed, more than 60% were seen once. This sample was taken from a study of STAT5B mutations in CD4+ large granular lymphocyte leukemia. Findings and caveats of the study: Without putative leukemic clones, patient CD4-sorted repertoires remained more clonal than healthy CD4+ repertoires. Without HLA matching, higher CD4+ than CD8+ T-LGLL clonality could reflect small sample size.

Germline V gives CDR1 SEHNR, CDR2 FQNEAQ (reference sequence). The germline V and J ends were trimmed by 5 bases and 6 bases, with 13 bases remaining between them. The CDR3 consists of 13 residues. This chain uses TRBV7-9 with TRBJ1-2; tentative D call: TRBD1 (5 bases). The sample consisted of CD4+ T cells from blood buffy coats. This receptor was taken from a human donor in good health. CDR3 residues: CASSLRDVHGYTF. Written as DNA, the CDR3 is TGTGCCAGCAGCCTCCGGGACGTGCATGGCTACACCTTC.